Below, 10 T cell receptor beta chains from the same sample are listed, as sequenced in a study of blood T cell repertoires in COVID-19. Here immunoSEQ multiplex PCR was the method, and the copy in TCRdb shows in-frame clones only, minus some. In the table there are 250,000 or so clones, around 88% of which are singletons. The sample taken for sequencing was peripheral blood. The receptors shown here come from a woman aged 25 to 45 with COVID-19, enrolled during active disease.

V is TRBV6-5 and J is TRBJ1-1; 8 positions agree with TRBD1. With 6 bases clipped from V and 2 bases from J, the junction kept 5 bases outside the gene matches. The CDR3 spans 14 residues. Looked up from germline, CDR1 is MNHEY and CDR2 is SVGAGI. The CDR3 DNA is TGTGCCAGCAGGCCGGGACAGGTCAACACTGAAGCTTTCTTT. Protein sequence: CASRPGQVNTEAFF.

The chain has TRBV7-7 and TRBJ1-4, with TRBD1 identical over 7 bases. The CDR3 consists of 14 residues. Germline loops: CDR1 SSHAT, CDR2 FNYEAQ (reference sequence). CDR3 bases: TGTGCTACCTCAGGGGGGCAGGGCTGGGAAAAACTGTTTTTT. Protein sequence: CATSGGQGWEKLFF.

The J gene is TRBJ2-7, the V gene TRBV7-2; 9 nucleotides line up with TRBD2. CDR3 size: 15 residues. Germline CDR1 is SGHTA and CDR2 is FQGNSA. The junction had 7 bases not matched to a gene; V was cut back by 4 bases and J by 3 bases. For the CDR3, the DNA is TGTGCCAGCAGCTCCTTAGGGACTAGCCGCTACGAGCAGTACTTC. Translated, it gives CASSSLGTSRYEQYF.

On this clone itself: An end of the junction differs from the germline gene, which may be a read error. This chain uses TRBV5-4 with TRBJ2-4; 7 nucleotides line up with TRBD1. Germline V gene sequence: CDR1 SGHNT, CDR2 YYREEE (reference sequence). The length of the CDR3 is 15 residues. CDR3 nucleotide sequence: TGTGCCAGCAGCTTGGCCGGGACAGCCGAAAACATTCAGTACTTC. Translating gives CASSLAGTAENIQYF. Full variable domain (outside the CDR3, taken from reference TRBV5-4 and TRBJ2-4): ETGVTQSPTHLIKTRGQQVTLRCSSQSGHNTVSWYQQALGQGPQFIFQYYREEENGRGNFPPRFSGLQFPNYSSELNVNALELDDSALYLCASSLAGTAENIQYFGAGTRLSVL.

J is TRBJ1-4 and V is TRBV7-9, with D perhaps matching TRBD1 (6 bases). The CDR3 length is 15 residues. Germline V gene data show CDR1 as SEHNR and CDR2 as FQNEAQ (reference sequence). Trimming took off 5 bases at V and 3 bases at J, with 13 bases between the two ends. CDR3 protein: CASSPRTVPNEKLFF. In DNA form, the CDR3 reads TGTGCCAGCAGCCCCCGGACAGTTCCTAATGAAAAACTGTTTTTT.

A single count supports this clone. The CDR3 bases are TGTGCCAGCAGTGAATTACAGGGGAATAGAGGCTACACCTTC. Translated, it gives CASSELQGNRGYTF. The chain is built from TRBV2 and TRBJ1-2; 7 nucleotides agree with TRBD1. Germline-derived CDR1 and CDR2 are SNHLY and FYNNEI. This CDR3 has 14 amino acids. V shed 2 bases, J shed 8 bases, and the junction held 8 bases outside the gene matches.

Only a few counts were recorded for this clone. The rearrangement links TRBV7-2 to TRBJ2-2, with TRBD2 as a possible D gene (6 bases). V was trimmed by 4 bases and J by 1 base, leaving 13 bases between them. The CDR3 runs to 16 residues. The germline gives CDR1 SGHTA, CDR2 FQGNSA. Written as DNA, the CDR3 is TGTGCCAGCAGCTCAGGATGGGACTTGAACACCGGGGAGCTGTTTTTT. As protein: CASSSGWDLNTGELFF.

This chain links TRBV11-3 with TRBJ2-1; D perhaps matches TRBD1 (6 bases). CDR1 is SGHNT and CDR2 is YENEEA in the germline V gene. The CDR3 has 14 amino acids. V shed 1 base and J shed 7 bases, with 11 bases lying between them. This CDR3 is CASSLAGHLNEQFF. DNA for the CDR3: TGTGCCAGCAGCTTAGCGGGACACCTAAATGAGCAGTTCTTC.

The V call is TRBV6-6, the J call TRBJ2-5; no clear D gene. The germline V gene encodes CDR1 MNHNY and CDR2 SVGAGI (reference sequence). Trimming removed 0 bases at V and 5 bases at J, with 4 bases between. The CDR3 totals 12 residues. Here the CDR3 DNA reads TGTGCCAGCAGTTACTCAGAGGAGACCCAGTACTTC. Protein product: CASSYSEETQYF.

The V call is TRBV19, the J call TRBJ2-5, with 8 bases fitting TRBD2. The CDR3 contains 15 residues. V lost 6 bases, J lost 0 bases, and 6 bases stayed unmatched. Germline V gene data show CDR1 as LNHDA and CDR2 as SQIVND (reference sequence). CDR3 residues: CASSPTGGHQETQYF. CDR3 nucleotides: TGTGCCAGTAGCCCTACGGGGGGGCACCAAGAGACCCAGTACTTC.